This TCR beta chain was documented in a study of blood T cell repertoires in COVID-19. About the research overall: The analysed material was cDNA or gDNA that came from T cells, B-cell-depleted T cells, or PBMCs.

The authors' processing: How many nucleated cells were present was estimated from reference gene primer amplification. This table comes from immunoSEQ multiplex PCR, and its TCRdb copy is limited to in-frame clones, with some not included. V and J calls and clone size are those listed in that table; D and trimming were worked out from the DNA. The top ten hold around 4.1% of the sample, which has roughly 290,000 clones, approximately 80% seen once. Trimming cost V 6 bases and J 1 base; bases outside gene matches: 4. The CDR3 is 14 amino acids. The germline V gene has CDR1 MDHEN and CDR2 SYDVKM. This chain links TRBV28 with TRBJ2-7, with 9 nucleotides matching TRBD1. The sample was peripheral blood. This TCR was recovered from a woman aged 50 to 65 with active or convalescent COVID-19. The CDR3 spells CASSHRGLSYEQYF. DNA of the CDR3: TGTGCCAGCAGCCACAGGGGGCTTTCCTACGAGCAGTACTTC.